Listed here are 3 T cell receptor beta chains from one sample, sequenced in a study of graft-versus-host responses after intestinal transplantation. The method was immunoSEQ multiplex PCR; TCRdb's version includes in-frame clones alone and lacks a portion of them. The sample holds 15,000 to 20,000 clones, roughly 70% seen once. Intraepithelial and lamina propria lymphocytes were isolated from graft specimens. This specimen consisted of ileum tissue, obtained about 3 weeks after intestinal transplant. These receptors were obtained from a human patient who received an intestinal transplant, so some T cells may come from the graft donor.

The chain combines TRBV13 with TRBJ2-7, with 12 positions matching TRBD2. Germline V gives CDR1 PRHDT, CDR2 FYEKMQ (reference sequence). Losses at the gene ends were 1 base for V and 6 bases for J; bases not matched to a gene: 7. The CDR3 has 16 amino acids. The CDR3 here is CASSLETSGGSGEQYF. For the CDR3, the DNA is TGTGCCAGCAGCTTAGAGACTAGCGGGGGATCGGGCGAGCAGTACTTC.

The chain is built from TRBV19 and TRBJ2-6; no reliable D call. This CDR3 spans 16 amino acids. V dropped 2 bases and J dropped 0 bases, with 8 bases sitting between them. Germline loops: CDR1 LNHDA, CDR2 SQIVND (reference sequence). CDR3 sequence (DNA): TGTGCCAGTAGTATATTATGGAGCTCTGGGGCCAACGTCCTGACTTTC. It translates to CASSILWSSGANVLTF.

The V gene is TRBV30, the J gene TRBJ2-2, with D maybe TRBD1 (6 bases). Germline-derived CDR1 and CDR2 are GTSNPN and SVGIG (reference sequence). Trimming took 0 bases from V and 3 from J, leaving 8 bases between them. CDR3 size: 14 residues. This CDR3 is CAWSVDSYTGELFF. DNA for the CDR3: TGTGCCTGGAGTGTGGACAGTTACACCGGGGAGCTGTTTTTT.